This T cell receptor beta chain is from a study of OX40 agonist ivuxolimab in advanced cancers. For this clone: Its antigen remains unidentified.

Clones were read by immunoSEQ multiplex PCR, and TCRdb kept only the in-frame ones, dropping some. The data contain around 30,000 clones, roughly nine tenths of them singletons. Germline V lookup: CDR1 LGHNA, CDR2 YNFKEQ. V was clipped by 3 bases and J by 7 bases, with 18 bases between them. The CDR3 totals 15 residues. Whole-study results and caveats: Relative to CD4+ cells, CD8+ T cells on average had more expanded clones. CD4+ and CD8+ T cells in blood underwent clonal expansion by week 6 at 0.1 to 3.0 mg/kg.

This receptor was taken from an adult with an advanced solid tumor such as melanoma, head and neck, liver or kidney cancer. The chain has TRBV4-2 and TRBJ1-2; D call uncertain. The input for sequencing was CD4+ or CD8+ T cells sorted from blood, taken in a trial of the OX40 agonist ivuxolimab. DNA for the CDR3: TGTGCCAGCAGCCAGGGGATCGGGGAGGTGAGTGGCTACACCTTC. This encodes CASSQGIGEVSGYTF.